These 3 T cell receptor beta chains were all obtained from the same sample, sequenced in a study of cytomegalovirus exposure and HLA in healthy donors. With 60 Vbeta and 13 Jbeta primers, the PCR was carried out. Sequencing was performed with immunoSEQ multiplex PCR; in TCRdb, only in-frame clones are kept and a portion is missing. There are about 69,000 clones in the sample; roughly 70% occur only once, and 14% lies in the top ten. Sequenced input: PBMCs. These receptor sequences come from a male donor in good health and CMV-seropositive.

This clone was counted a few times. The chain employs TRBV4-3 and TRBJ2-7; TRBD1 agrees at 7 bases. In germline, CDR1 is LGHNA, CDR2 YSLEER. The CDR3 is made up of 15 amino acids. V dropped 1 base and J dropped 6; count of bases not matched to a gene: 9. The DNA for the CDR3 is TGCGCCAGCAGCCAAGCCCAGACAGGGCTGCGCGAGCAGTACTTC. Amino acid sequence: CASSQAQTGLREQYF.

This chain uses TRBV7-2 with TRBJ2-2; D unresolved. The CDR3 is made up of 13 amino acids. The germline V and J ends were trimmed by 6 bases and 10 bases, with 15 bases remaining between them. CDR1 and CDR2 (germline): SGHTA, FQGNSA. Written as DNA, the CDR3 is TGTGCCAGCAGTCACCAAATGAGAGCGGAGCTGTTTTTT. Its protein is CASSHQMRAELFF.

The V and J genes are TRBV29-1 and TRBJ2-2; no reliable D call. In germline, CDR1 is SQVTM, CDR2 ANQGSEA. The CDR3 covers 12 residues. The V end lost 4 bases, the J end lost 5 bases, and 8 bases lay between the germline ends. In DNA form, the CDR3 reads TGCAGCGTTGGCAGGCATACCGGGGAGCTGTTTTTT. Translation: CSVGRHTGELFF.